These T cell receptor beta chains were read from a single sample in a study of cytotoxic CD8 clonotypes in ibrutinib-treated CLL. Only in-frame clones appear in the TCRdb table, and some are missing; sequencing was by immunoSEQ multiplex PCR. The table records about 30,000 clones, around 60% of them present only once. This material consisted of PBMCs, taken before ibrutinib treatment. The receptors shown here come from a human donor with chronic lymphocytic leukemia. Both conserved end residues are part of each CDR3. Each record gives: J gene, CDR3 length, V gene, CDR3 protein.

TRBJ1-1 | 12 | TRBV28 | CASSLTYTEAFF
TRBJ2-5 | 15 | TRBV7-2 | CASSFWDRGPETQYF
TRBJ1-1 | 12 | TRBV2 | CASSFGEAEAFF
TRBJ1-1 | 13 | TRBV18 | CASSPLGGTEAFF
TRBJ2-6 | 18 | TRBV6-1 | CASSDIRQGISGANVLTF
TRBJ2-3 | 15 | TRBV29-1 | CSYNDLPTSTDTQYF
TRBJ2-1 | 13 | TRBV9 | CASSVPGRDEQFF
TRBJ2-1 | 15 | TRBV7-9 | CASSLAEGKLGEQFF
TRBJ2-7 | 13 | TRBV6-5 | CASSYGTGDEQYF
TRBJ1-4 | 16 | TRBV7-9 | CASSLDSRGTNEKLFF
TRBJ1-3 | 17 | TRBV7-2 | CASSLASQHTSGNTIYF
TRBJ1-5 | 19 | TRBV19 | CASSIAIPGPGRHNQPQHF
TRBJ2-7 | 13 | TRBV5-6 | CASSLAGFYEQYF
TRBJ2-5 | 17 | TRBV7-2 | CASSSSSGSGTSSAQYF
TRBJ2-7 | 15 | TRBV27 | CASSMTGGARYEQYF
TRBJ2-6 | 17 | TRBV2 | CASRMTGGATGANVLTF
TRBJ2-1 | 14 | TRBV2 | CASRRLVTYNEQFF